The source of this T cell receptor beta chain is a study of Ad26.COV2.S vaccination and SARS-CoV-2 variants. At the level of the study: Doses of Ad26.COV2.S were injected into muscle once or twice, 56 days apart.

Study-wide points: It is possible that the TCR breadth and depth analyses underestimated the total T cell responses. Vaccinees reportedly had broad spike-specific CD8+ and CD4+ T cell responses.

Only in-frame clones appear in the TCRdb table, and some are missing; sequencing was by immunoSEQ multiplex PCR. Counted here are about 440,000 clones, less than 95% occurring once; the ten biggest clones make up roughly 4%. Germline values: CDR1 LGHNT, CDR2 FRNRAP. This CDR3 has 18 amino acids. Trimming at V came to 0 bases and at J to 6 bases, leaving 10 bases not matched to a gene. Documented treatment: around 19 received Ad26.COV2.S at low or high dose, single or two shots; roughly five received placebo; per-sample allocation not given. Sampling was done on day 63 after the first vaccine or placebo injection. Remarks on this clone: Its antigen is unidentified.

This receptor was identified in a person between 18 and 60 years old who received the Ad26.COV2.S COVID-19 vaccine or a placebo. The V call is TRBV12-5, the J call TRBJ2-2, with 10 bases matching TRBD2. Source: peripheral blood, taken in a trial of Ad26.COV2.S vaccine versus placebo. This CDR3 is CASGLVLGTSVHSGELFF. For the CDR3, the DNA is TGTGCTAGTGGTTTGGTATTAGGGACTAGCGTACACTCCGGGGAGCTGTTTTTT. Drawing the rest from reference TRBV12-5 and TRBJ2-2, the complete variable domain is DARVTQTPRHKVTEMGQEVTMRCQPILGHNTVFWYRQTMMQGLELLAYFRNRAPLDDSGMPKDRFSAEMPDATLATLKIQPSEPRDSAVYFCASGLVLGTSVHSGELFFGEGSRLTVL.